What follows describes a single T cell receptor (beta chain). Trimming pared 1 base from V and 6 bases from J, leaving 12 bases between. Germline V gene lookup returns CDR1 SGHVS and CDR2 FNYEAQ. This CDR3 has 14 residues. This sample is part of a study of cytomegalovirus exposure and HLA in healthy donors. PCR used 60 Vbeta primers and 13 Jbeta primers. Sequenced by immunoSEQ multiplex PCR; TCRdb stores in-frame clones only, minus some. The sample includes 95,000 to 150,000 clones, around four fifths of them seen just once. Material for sequencing was PBMCs. The source of this sequence is a man aged 18 to 29 in good health and CMV-seropositive. The rearrangement uses TRBV7-6 and TRBJ1-2, with D tentatively TRBD1 (5 bases). The CDR3 here is CASSLVAGYDGYTF. As DNA, the CDR3 is TGTGCCAGCAGCTTAGTTGCAGGGTATGATGGCTACACCTTC.